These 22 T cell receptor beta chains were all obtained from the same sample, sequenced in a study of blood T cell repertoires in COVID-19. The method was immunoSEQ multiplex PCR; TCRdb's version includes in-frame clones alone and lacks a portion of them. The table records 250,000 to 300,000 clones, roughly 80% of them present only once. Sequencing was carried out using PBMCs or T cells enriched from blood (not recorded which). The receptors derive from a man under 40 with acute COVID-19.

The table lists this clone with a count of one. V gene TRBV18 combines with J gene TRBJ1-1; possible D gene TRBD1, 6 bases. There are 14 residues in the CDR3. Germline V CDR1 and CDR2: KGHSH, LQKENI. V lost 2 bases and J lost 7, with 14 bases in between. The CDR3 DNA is TGTGCCAGCTCACCAGTAGGGGGTCGAGGTGAAGCTTTCTTT. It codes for CASSPVGGRGEAFF.

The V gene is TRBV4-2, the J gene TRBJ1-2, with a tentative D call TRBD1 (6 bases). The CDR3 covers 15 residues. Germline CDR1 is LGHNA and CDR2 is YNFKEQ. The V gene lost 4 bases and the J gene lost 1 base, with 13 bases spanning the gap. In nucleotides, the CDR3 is TGTGCCAGCAGCCCACGGGAGGACAGTAACTATGGCTACACCTTC. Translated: CASSPREDSNYGYTF.

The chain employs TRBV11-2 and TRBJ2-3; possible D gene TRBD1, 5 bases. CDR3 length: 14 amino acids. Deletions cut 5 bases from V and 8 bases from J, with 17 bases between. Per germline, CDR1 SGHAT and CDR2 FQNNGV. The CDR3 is CASSAVRERSTQYF. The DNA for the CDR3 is TGTGCCAGCAGCGCAGTCAGGGAAAGGAGTACGCAGTATTTT.

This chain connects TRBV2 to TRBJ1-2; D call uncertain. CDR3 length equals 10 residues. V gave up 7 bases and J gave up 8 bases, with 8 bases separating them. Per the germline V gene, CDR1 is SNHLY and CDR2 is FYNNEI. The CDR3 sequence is CASNGRGYTF. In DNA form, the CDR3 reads TGTGCCAGCAATGGGCGAGGCTACACCTTC.

The CDR3 DNA sequence: TGTGCCAGCAGTCCCTCGGAGACCCAGTACTTC. Amino acids: CASSPSETQYF. The rearrangement uses TRBV2 and TRBJ2-5, with unresolved D. Germline-derived CDR1 and CDR2 are SNHLY and FYNNEI. The CDR3 has 11 amino acids. Trimming left V 5 bases short and J 5 bases short, with 6 bases between. Filled out from reference TRBV2 and TRBJ2-5, the complete variable domain reads EPEVTQTPSHQVTQMGQEVILRCVPISNHLYFYWYRQILGQKVEFLVSFYNNEISEKSEIFDDQFSVERPDGSNFTLKIRSTKLEDSAMYFCASSPSETQYFGPGTRLLVL.

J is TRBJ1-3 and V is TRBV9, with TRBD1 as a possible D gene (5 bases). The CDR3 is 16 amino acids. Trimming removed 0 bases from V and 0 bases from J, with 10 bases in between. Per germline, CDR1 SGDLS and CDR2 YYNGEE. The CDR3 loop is CASSVDTGPSGNTIYF. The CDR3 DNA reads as TGTGCCAGCAGCGTAGACACAGGTCCCTCTGGAAACACCATATATTTT.

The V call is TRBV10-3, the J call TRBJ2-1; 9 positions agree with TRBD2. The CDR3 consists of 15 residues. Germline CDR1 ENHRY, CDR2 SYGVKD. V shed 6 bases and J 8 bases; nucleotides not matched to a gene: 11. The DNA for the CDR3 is TGTGCCATCAGCGGGGGCGGGAGGGCCGGTGATGAGCAGTTCTTC. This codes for CAISGGGRAGDEQFF.

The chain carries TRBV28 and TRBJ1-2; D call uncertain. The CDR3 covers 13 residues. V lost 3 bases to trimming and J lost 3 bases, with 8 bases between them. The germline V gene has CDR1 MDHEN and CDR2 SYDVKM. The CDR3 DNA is TGTGCCAGCAGTTTTACCCGGGACTATGGCTACACCTTC. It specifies CASSFTRDYGYTF.

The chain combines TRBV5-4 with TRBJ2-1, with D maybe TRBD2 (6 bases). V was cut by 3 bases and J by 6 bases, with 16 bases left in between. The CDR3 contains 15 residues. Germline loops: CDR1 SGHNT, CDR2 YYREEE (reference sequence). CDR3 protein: CASSSGLLTSNEQFF. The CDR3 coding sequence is TGTGCCAGCAGCTCGGGACTTCTAACGTCCAATGAGCAGTTCTTC.

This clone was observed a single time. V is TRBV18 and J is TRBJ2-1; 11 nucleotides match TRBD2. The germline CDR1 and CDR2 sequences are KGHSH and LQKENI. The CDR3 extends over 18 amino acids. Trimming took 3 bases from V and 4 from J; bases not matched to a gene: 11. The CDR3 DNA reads TGTGCCAGCTCACCCGACCCCACTAGCGGGGGCTATTACAATGAGCAGTTCTTC. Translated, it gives CASSPDPTSGGYYNEQFF.

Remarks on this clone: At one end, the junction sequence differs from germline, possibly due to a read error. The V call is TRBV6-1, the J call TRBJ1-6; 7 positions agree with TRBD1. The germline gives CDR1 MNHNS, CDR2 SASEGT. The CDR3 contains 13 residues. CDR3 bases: TGTGCCAGCCGTGAGGGGGCGAATTCACCCCTCCACTTT. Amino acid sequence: CASREGANSPLHF.

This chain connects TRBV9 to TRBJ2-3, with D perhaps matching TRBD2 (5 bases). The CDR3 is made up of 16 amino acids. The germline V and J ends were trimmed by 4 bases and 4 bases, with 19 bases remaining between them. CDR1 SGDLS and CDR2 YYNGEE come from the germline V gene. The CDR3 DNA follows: TGTGCCAGCAGCACCGACCAACTAGATCGGGCAGATACGCAGTATTTT. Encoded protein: CASSTDQLDRADTQYF.

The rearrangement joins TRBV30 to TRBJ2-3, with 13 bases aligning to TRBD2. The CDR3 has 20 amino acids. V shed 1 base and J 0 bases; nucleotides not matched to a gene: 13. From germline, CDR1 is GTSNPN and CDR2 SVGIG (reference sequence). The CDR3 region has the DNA TGTGCCTGGAGTGATGGCAGCCGGAAGACTAGCGGGAGGAGCACAGATACGCAGTATTTT. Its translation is CAWSDGSRKTSGRSTDTQYF. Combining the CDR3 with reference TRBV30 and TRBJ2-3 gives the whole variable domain SQTIHQWPATLVQPVGSPLSLECTVEGTSNPNLYWYRQAAGRGLQLLFYSVGIGQISSEVPQNLSASRPQDRQFILSSKKLLLSDSGFYLCAWSDGSRKTSGRSTDTQYFGPGTRLTVL.

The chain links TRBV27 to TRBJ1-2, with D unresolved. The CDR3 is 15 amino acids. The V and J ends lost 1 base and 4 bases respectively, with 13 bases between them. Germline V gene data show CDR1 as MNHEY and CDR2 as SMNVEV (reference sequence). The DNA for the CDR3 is TGTGCCAGCAGTTTATATCCAGACTACATCTATGGCTACACCTTC. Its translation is CASSLYPDYIYGYTF.

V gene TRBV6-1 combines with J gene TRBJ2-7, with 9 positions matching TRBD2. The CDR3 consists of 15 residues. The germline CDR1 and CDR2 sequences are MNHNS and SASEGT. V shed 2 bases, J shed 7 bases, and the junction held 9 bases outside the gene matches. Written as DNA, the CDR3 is TGTGCCAGCAGTGAACCGGGACTAGCCCCTCAAGAGCAGTACGTC. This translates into CASSEPGLAPQEQYV.

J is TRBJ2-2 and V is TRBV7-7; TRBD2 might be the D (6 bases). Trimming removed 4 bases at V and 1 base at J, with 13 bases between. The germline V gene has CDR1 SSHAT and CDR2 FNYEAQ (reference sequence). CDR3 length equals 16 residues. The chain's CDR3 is CASSSSGLQNTGELFF. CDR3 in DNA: TGTGCCAGCAGCTCCTCGGGACTGCAGAACACCGGGGAGCTGTTTTTT.

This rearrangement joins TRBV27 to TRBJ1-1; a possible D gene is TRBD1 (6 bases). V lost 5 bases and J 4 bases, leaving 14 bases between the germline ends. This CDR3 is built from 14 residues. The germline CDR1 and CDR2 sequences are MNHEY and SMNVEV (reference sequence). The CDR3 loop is CASSLLTRGTEAFF. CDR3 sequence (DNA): TGTGCCAGCAGTCTGCTGACCAGGGGCACTGAAGCTTTCTTT.

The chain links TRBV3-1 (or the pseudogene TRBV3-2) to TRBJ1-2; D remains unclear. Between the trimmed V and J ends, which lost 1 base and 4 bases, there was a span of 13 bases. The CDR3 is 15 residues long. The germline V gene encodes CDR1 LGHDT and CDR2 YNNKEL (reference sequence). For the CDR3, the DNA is TGTGCCAGCAGCCAAGGAGCGACGAGAAGCTATGGCTACACCTTC. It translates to CASSQGATRSYGYTF.

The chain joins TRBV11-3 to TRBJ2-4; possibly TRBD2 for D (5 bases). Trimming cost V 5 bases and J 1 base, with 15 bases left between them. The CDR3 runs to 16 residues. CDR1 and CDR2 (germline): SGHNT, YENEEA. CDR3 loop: CASSPRGQNAKNIQYF. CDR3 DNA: TGTGCCAGCAGCCCACGAGGGCAGAATGCCAAAAACATTCAGTACTTC. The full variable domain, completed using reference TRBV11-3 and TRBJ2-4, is EAGVVQSPRYKIIEKKQPVAFWCNPISGHNTLYWYLQNLGQGPELLIRYENEEAVDDSQLPKDRFSAERLKGVDSTLKIQPAELGDSAVYLCASSPRGQNAKNIQYFGAGTRLSVL.

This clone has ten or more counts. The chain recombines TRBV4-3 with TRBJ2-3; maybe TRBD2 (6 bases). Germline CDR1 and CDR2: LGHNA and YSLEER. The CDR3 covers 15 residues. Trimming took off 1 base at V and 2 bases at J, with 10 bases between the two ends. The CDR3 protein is CASSQGRDLTDTQYF. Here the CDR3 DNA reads TGCGCCAGCAGCCAAGGGCGGGATCTCACAGATACGCAGTATTTT.

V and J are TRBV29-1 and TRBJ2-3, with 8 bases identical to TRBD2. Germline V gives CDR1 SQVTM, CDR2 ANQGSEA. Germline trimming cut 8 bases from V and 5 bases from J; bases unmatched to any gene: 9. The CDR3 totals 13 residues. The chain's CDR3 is CSSDGGAKDTQYF. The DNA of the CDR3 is TGCAGCTCAGACGGGGGGGCCAAAGATACGCAGTATTTT.

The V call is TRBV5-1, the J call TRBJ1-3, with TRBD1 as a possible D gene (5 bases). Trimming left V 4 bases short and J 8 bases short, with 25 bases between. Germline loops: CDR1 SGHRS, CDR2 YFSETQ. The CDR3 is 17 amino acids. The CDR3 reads CASSQGSGFLIVDTIYF. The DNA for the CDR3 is TGCGCCAGCAGCCAGGGTTCCGGGTTTTTGATCGTCGACACCATATATTTT.